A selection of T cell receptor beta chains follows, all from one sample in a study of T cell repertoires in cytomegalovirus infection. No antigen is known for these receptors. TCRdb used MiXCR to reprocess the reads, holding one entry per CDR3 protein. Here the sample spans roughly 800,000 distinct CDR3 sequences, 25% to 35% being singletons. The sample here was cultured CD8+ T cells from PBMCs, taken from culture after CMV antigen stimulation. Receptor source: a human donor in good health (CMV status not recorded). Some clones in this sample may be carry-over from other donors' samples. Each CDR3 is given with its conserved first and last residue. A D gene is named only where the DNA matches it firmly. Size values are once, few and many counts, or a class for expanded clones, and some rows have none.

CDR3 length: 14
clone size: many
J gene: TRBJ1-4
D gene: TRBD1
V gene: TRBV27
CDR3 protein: CASSPGQGGEKLFF
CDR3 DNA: TGTGCCAGCAGTCCAGGACAGGGTGGTGAAAAACTGTTTTTT

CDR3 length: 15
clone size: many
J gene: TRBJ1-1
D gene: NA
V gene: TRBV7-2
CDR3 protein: CASSLLPGTNTEAFF
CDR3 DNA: TGTGCCAGCAGCTTACTTCCAGGGACGAACACTGAAGCTTTCTTT

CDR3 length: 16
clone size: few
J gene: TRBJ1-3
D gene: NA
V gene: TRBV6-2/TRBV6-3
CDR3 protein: CASSYSIEELGNTIYF
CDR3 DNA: TGTGCCAGCAGTTACTCGATCGAAGAGCTTGGAAACACCATATATTTT

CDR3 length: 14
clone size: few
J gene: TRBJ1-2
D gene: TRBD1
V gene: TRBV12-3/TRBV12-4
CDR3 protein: CASSLVQGVPGYTF
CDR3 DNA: TGTGCCAGCAGTTTAGTACAGGGGGTCCCTGGCTACACCTTC

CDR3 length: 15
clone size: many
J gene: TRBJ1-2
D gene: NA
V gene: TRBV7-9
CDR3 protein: CASSSSGSPHYGYTF
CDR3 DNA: TGTGCCAGCAGCTCCTCGGGATCCCCCCACTATGGCTACACCTTC

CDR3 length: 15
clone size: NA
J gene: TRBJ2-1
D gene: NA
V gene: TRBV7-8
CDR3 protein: CASSLYSGSYNEPFF
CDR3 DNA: TGTGCCAGCAGCTTATACAGCGGCTCCTACAATGAGCCGTTCTTC

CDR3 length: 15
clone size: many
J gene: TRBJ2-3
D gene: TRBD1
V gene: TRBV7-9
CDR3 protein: CASSPNRGQGDTQYF
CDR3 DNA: TGTGCCAGCAGCCCCAACAGGGGGCAGGGAGATACGCAGTATTTT

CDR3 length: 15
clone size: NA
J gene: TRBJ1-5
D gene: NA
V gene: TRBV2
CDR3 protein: CASSEKDTSNQPQHF
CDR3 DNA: TGTGCCAGCAGTGAGAAGGATACGAGCAATCAGCCCCAGCATTTT

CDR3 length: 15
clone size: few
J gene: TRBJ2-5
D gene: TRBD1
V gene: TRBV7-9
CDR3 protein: CASSLPGQDQETQYF
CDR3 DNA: TGTGCCAGCAGCCTCCCGGGACAGGACCAAGAGACCCAGTACTTC

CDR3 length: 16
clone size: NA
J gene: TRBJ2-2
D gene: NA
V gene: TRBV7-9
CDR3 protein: CASSFTGYRGTGELFF
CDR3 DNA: TGTGCCAGCAGCTTCACAGGATACCGAGGGACCGGGGAGCTGTTTTTT

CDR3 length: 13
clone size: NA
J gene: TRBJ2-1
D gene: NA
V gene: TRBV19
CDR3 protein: CASGTPFYNEQFF
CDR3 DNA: TGTGCCAGTGGGACACCCTTCTACAATGAGCAGTTCTTC

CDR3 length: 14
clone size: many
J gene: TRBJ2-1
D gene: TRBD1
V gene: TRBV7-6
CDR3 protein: CASSFRDRADEQFF
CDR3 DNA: TGTGCCAGCAGCTTCCGGGACAGGGCCGATGAGCAGTTCTTC

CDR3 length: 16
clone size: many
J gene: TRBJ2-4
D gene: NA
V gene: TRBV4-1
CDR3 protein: CASSQRTDRYGDIQYF
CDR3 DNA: TGCGCCAGCAGCCAACGGACCGACAGATATGGAGACATTCAGTACTTC

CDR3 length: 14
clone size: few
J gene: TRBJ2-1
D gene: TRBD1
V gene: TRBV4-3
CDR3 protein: CASSQFRGPHEQFF
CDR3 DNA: TGCGCCAGCAGCCAATTCAGGGGGCCGCATGAGCAGTTCTTC

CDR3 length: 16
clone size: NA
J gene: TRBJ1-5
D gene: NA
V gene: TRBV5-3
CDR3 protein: CASSLAGSGTNQPQHF
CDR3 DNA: TGTGCCAGCAGCTTGGCAGGATCGGGTACTAATCAGCCCCAGCATTTT

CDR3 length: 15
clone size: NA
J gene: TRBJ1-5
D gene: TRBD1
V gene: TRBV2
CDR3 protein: CASSVVTGATQPQHF
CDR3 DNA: TGTGCCAGCAGTGTTGTGACAGGGGCAACTCAGCCCCAGCATTTT

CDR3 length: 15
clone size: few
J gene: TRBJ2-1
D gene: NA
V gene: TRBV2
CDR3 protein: CASSVTGDSSNEQFF
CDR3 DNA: TGTGCCAGCAGTGTAACGGGGGACTCTAGCAATGAGCAGTTCTTC

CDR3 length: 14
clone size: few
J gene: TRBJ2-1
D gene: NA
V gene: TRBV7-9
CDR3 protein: CASSLGVGYNEQFF
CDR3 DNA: TGTGCCAGCAGCTTAGGGGTTGGCTACAATGAGCAGTTCTTC

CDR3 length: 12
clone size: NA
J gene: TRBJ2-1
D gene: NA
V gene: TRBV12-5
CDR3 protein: CASGLAANEQFF
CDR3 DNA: TGTGCTAGTGGTTTGGCTGCCAATGAGCAGTTCTTC

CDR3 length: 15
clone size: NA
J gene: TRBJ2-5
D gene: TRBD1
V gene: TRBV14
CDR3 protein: CASSQDWDRGKTQYF
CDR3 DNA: TGTGCCAGCAGCCAAGATTGGGACAGGGGAAAGACCCAGTACTTC

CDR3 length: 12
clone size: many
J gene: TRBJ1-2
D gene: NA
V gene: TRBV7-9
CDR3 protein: CASSLVPDGYTF
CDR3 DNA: TGTGCCAGCAGCTTAGTACCAGATGGCTACACCTTC

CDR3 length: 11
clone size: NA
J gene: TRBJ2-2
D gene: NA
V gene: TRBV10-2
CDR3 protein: CASKSTGELFF
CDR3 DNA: TGCGCCAGCAAGAGCACCGGGGAGCTGTTTTTT

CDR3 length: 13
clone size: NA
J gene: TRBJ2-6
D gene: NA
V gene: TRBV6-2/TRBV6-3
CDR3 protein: CASSRTGANVLTF
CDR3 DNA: TGTGCCAGCAGCCGTACGGGGGCCAACGTCCTGACTTTC

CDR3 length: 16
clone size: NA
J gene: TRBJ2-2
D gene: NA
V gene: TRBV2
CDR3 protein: CASSEAPTSGTGELFF
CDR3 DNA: TGTGCCAGCAGTGAAGCCCCCACGAGCGGCACCGGGGAGCTGTTTTTT

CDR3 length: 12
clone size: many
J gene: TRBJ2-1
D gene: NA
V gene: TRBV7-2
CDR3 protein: CASSLTDSGQFF
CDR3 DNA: TGTGCCAGCAGCTTGACAGATTCGGGGCAGTTCTTC

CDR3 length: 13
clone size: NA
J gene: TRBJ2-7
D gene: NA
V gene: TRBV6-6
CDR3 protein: CASSSELEYEQYF
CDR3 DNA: TGTGCCAGCAGCTCGGAGCTGGAATACGAGCAGTACTTC

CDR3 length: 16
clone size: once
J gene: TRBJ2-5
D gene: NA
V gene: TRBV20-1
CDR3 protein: CSASVQPGPLGETQYF
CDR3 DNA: TGCAGTGCTAGCGTTCAACCAGGACCCCTCGGGGAGACCCAGTACTTC

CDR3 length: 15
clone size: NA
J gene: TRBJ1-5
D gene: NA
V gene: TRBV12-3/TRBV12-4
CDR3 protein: CASSRSVYSNQPQHF
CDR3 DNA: TGTGCCAGCAGCAGGAGTGTCTATAGCAATCAGCCCCAGCATTTT

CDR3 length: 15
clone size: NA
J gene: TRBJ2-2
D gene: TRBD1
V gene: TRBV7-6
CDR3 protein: CASSSTGINTGELFF
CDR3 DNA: TGTGCCAGCAGCTCGACAGGGATTAACACCGGGGAGCTGTTTTTT

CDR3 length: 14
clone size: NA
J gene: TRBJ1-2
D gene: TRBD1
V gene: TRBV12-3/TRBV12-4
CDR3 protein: CASSSGGQGGGYTF
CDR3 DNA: TGTGCCAGCAGCTCCGGAGGACAGGGAGGTGGCTACACCTTC

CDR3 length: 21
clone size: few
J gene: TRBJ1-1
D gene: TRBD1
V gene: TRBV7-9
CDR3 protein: CASSLELGGQGHQFMNTEAFF
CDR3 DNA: TGTGCCAGCAGCTTAGAGTTGGGAGGACAGGGACACCAATTCATGAACACTGAAGCTTTCTTT

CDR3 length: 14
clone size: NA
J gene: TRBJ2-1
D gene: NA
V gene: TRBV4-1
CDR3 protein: CASSHPGRANEQFF
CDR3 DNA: TGCGCCAGCAGCCACCCCGGAAGGGCTAATGAGCAGTTCTTC

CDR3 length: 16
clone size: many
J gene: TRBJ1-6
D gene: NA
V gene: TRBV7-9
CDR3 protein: CASSPEPSSYNSPLHF
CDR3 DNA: TGTGCCAGCAGCCCAGAACCCAGCTCCTATAATTCACCCCTCCACTTT

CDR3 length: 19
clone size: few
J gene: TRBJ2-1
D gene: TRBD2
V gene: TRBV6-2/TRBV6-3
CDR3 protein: CASSSRATSGTSSYNEQFF
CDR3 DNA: TGTGCCAGCAGTTCCCGAGCAACTTCCGGGACTAGCTCCTACAATGAGCAGTTCTTC

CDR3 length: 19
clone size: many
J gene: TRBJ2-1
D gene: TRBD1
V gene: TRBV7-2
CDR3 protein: CASSPRRKGQGLGYNEQFF
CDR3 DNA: TGTGCCAGCAGCCCCCGACGGAAGGGACAGGGGTTAGGCTACAATGAGCAGTTCTTC

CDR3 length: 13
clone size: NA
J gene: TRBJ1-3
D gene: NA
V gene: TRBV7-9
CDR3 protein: CASSIGAGNTIYF
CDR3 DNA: TGTGCCAGCAGCATCGGAGCTGGAAACACCATATATTTT

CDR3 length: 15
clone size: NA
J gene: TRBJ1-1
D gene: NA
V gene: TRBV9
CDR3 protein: CASSVQHGGDTEAFF
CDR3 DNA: TGTGCCAGCAGCGTACAACATGGGGGAGACACTGAAGCTTTCTTT

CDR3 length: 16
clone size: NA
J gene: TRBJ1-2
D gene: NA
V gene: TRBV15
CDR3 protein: CATSGSVPGPGAGYTF
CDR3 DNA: TGTGCCACCAGCGGAAGCGTCCCGGGCCCAGGGGCTGGCTACACCTTC

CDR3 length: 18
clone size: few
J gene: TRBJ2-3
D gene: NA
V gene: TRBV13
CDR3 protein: CASSSTGTPLHSTDTQYF
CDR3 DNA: TGTGCCAGCAGCTCAACAGGGACCCCACTCCATAGCACAGATACGCAGTATTTT

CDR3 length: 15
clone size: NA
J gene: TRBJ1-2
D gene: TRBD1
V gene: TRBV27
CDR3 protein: CASSSEQGALYGYTF
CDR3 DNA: TGTGCCAGCAGTTCGGAACAGGGGGCCCTCTATGGCTACACCTTC

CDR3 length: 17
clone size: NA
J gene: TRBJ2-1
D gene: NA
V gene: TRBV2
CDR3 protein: CASSDARLSLDTYEQFF
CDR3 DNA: TGTGCCAGCAGTGACGCCAGATTATCCCTGGATACGTATGAGCAGTTCTTC